A selection of T cell receptor beta chains follows, all from one sample in a study of OX40 agonist ivuxolimab in advanced cancers. The data were produced by immunoSEQ multiplex PCR, yet TCRdb's version contains in-frame clones alone and is incomplete. The table shows roughly 60,000 clones, with less than 95% occurring only once. The sample in question was CD4+ or CD8+ T cells sorted from blood, obtained in a trial of the OX40 agonist ivuxolimab. The receptor source for this set is an adult with an advanced solid tumor such as melanoma, head and neck, liver or kidney cancer. The CDR3 runs from the conserved cysteine through the conserved F or W. The D gene is left open where the match is weak. The size field is filled for only some rows; it gives once, few, many or a size class.

abundance	j_gene	d_gene	v_gene	CDR3aa	CDR3nt
-	TRBJ2-3	-	TRBV9	CASSVGASLTDTQYF	TGTGCCAGCAGCGTAGGTGCTTCCCTCACAGATACGCAGTATTTT
-	TRBJ1-3	-	TRBV19	CASTYRDEGTGNTIYF	TGTGCCAGTACCTATCGGGACGAAGGAACTGGAAACACCATATATTTT
-	TRBJ2-3	-	TRBV18	CASSNNLLTDTQYF	TGTGCCAGCTCAAACAATCTTCTCACAGATACGCAGTATTTT
-	TRBJ2-7	-	TRBV5-6	CASLNRATYEQYF	TGTGCCAGCTTAAACAGGGCAACCTACGAGCAGTACTTC
few	TRBJ2-7	-	TRBV7-8	CASSLEGGPNYEQYF	TGTGCCAGCAGCCTGGAGGGGGGCCCAAACTACGAGCAGTACTTC
-	TRBJ1-1	-	TRBV7-2	CASSLDSSNTEAFF	TGTGCCAGCAGCTTAGACAGTTCGAACACTGAAGCTTTCTTT
-	TRBJ2-2	TRBD2	TRBV5-4	CASSSAGVRELFF	TGTGCCAGCAGTTCCGCGGGAGTGAGGGAGCTGTTTTTT
-	TRBJ1-4	TRBD1	TRBV10-3	CAISEPGQGNEKLFF	TGTGCCATCAGTGAACCGGGACAGGGAAACGAAAAACTGTTTTTT
-	TRBJ2-7	TRBD2	TRBV20-1	CSGGGSDEQYF	TGCAGTGGGGGAGGGAGCGACGAGCAGTACTTC
-	TRBJ2-7	-	TRBV7-2	CASSPPLARSRYEQYF	TGTGCCAGCAGCCCTCCTCTAGCGCGGTCTCGCTACGAGCAGTACTTC
-	TRBJ1-2	-	TRBV5-6	CASSSGPLGYTF	TGTGCCAGCAGCTCCGGTCCCCTCGGCTACACCTTC
-	TRBJ1-3	-	TRBV30	CAWTGVDGNTIYF	TGTGCCTGGACAGGGGTGGACGGAAACACCATATATTTT
-	TRBJ1-4	-	TRBV19	CASSRTEATNEKLFF	TGTGCCAGTAGTAGGACGGAGGCAACTAATGAAAAACTGTTTTTT
-	TRBJ1-2	-	TRBV9	CASSVALQYGYTF	TGTGCCAGCAGCGTAGCTCTGCAGTATGGCTACACCTTC
-	TRBJ2-3	-	TRBV11-2	CASSLSSSFTDTQYF	TGTGCCAGCAGCTTATCGTCCAGTTTCACAGATACGCAGTATTTT
once	TRBJ1-1	-	TRBV6-1	CASTRRGDYTEAFF	TGTGCCAGCACCCGAAGAGGGGATTACACTGAAGCTTTCTTT
-	TRBJ2-7	TRBD2	TRBV11-2	CASSLTSGTYEQYF	TGTGCCAGCAGCTTGACTAGCGGAACTTACGAGCAGTACTTC
-	TRBJ2-5	-	TRBV25-1	CASSEYRGDQETQYF	TGTGCCAGCAGTGAATATCGGGGAGACCAAGAGACCCAGTACTTC
few	TRBJ2-7	TRBD2	TRBV9	CASSVGTSGIQGGEQYF	TGTGCCAGCAGCGTTGGGACTAGCGGGATTCAGGGCGGCGAGCAGTACTTC
few	TRBJ1-1	TRBD1	TRBV7-9	CASSKDRVRNTEAFF	TGTGCCAGCAGCAAAGACAGGGTCAGGAACACTGAAGCTTTCTTT
-	TRBJ1-1	TRBD1	TRBV7-2	CASSSATGEETEAFF	TGTGCCAGCAGCTCCGCGACAGGGGAGGAAACTGAAGCTTTCTTT
-	TRBJ2-2	TRBD1	TRBV6-1	CASSAPGQGTYTGELFF	TGTGCCAGCAGTGCACCGGGACAGGGGACTTACACCGGGGAGCTGTTTTTT
-	TRBJ1-2	TRBD1	TRBV15	CATTEFRGQSYGYTF	TGTGCCACCACCGAGTTCAGGGGGCAGAGCTATGGCTACACCTTC
-	TRBJ1-1	TRBD1	TRBV18	CASSRTGMNTEAFF	TGTGCCAGCTCACGGACAGGGATGAACACTGAAGCTTTCTTT
-	TRBJ2-7	-	TRBV29-1	CSVVGVDYEQYF	TGCAGCGTTGTGGGAGTTGACTACGAGCAGTACTTC
-	TRBJ1-1	TRBD1	TRBV19	CASSIGRGVGAFF	TGTGCCAGTAGTATAGGCAGGGGGGTGGGAGCTTTCTTT
-	TRBJ2-7	-	TRBV2	CASSPQLGSYEQYF	TGTGCCAGCAGTCCCCAATTAGGCTCCTACGAGCAGTACTTC
-	TRBJ1-1	-	TRBV27	CASTQLQGGGTEAFF	TGTGCCAGCACTCAACTACAGGGAGGAGGCACTGAAGCTTTCTTT
-	TRBJ1-1	-	TRBV29-1	CSVVRHLDTEAFF	TGCAGCGTTGTGAGGCACCTAGACACTGAAGCTTTCTTT
-	TRBJ2-2	TRBD2	TRBV4-2	CASSQALQRGTGELFF	TGTGCCAGCAGCCAAGCTCTCCAGCGGGGCACCGGGGAGCTGTTTTTT
-	TRBJ2-1	-	TRBV5-1	CASSLVQNNEQFF	TGCGCCAGCAGCTTGGTACAGAACAATGAGCAGTTCTTC
-	TRBJ2-3	-	TRBV11-2	CASSLRAGAYSTDTQYF	TGTGCCAGCAGCTTAAGAGCAGGTGCTTACAGCACAGATACGCAGTATTTT
-	TRBJ2-5	-	TRBV4-3	CASSQGVGRETQYF	TGCGCCAGCAGCCAAGGGGTTGGGCGGGAGACCCAGTACTTC
-	TRBJ2-1	TRBD1	TRBV7-9	CASSLSGQGSDEQFF	TGTGCCAGCAGCTTATCAGGACAGGGGTCTGATGAGCAGTTCTTC
-	TRBJ2-7	-	TRBV6-5	CASSYPVGTSYEQYF	TGTGCCAGCAGTTACCCTGTCGGCACCTCCTACGAGCAGTACTTC
once	TRBJ2-5	TRBD2	TRBV7-7	CASSSGTSVQETQYF	TGTGCCAGCAGCTCCGGGACTAGCGTCCAAGAGACCCAGTACTTC
-	TRBJ1-5	TRBD1	TRBV28	CASGGDRDSNQPQHF	TGTGCCAGCGGGGGGGACAGGGATAGCAATCAGCCCCAGCATTTT
-	TRBJ1-5	-	TRBV5-4	CASSFGGISNQPQHF	TGTGCCAGCAGCTTTGGTGGGATTAGCAATCAGCCCCAGCATTTT
-	TRBJ2-7	TRBD2	TRBV7-9	CASSSILGTSGSYEQYF	TGTGCCAGCAGCTCCATATTAGGGACTAGCGGGTCCTACGAGCAGTACTTC
-	TRBJ2-5	-	TRBV18	CASSPIDAQETQYF	TGTGCCAGCTCACCAATAGATGCCCAAGAGACCCAGTACTTC
-	TRBJ1-5	-	TRBV18	CASSQDAGQPQHF	TGTGCCAGCTCACAGGACGCGGGACAGCCCCAGCATTTT
-	TRBJ1-1	TRBD1	TRBV7-2	CASSSNTGGNTEAFF	TGTGCCAGCAGCTCAAATACAGGGGGGAACACTGAAGCTTTCTTT
once	TRBJ1-3	-	TRBV7-6	CASRSGPPGNTIYF	TGTGCCAGCCGTTCTGGGCCTCCGGGAAACACCATATATTTT
-	TRBJ2-1	TRBD2	TRBV6-4	CASSRIPGLASNEQFF	TGTGCCAGCAGTCGGATCCCGGGACTAGCGAGCAATGAGCAGTTCTTC
-	TRBJ2-7	-	TRBV7-2	CASSLGGLSYYEQYF	TGTGCCAGCAGCTTGGGGGGCCTCTCCTACTACGAGCAGTACTTC
-	TRBJ1-5	-	TRBV27	CASRPKGVVSNQPQHF	TGTGCCAGCAGACCCAAGGGAGTGGTGAGCAATCAGCCCCAGCATTTT
-	TRBJ2-2	TRBD2	TRBV19	CASITSGSYTGELFF	TGTGCCAGTATTACGAGCGGGAGCTATACCGGGGAGCTGTTTTTT
-	TRBJ2-2	-	TRBV19	CASSMGPRTGELFF	TGTGCCAGTAGTATGGGACCGAGAACCGGGGAGCTGTTTTTT